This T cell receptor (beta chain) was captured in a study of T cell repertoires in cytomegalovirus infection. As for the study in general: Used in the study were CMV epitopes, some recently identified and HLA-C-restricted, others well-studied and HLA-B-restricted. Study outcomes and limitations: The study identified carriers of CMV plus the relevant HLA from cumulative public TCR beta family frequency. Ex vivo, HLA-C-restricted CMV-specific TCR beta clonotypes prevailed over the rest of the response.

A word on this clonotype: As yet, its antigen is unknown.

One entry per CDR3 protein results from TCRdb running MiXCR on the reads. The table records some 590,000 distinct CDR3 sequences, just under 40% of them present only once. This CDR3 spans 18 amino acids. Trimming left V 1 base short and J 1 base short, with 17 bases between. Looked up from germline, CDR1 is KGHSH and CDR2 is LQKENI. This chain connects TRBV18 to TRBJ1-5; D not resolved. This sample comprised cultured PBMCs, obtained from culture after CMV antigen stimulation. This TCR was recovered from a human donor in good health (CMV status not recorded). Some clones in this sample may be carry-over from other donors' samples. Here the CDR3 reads CASSPRNIGPGSNQPQHF. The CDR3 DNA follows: TGTGCCAGCTCACCACGAAACATCGGCCCCGGAAGCAATCAGCCCCAGCATTTT.